The next 15 T cell receptor beta chains were all read from a single sample in a study of blood T cells in healthy people across ages. The second PCR ran roughly 6 to 12 cycles with a sample-barcoded 5' primer and J-beta primers. TCRdb recomputed calls from the 5' RACE reads with MiXCR, one row per CDR3 protein. The table lists some 920,000 distinct CDR3 sequences, just over 50% of them singletons. Material: blood. The receptors here all came from a woman aged 55-69 years in good health.

A few counts support this clonotype. The chain joins TRBV7-2 to TRBJ2-5; 7 bases fit TRBD1. The germline CDR1 and CDR2 sequences are SGHTA and FQGNSA. V dropped 1 base and J dropped 4; count of bases not matched to a gene: 9. The CDR3 length is 16 residues. CDR3 residues: CASSLVGRGFGETQYF. The CDR3 DNA sequence: TGTGCCAGCAGCTTAGTGGGCAGGGGGTTCGGAGAGACCCAGTACTTC.

This clonotype has only a few counts. This rearrangement joins TRBV4-3 to TRBJ2-3; TRBD2 matches 15 bases. Germline loops: CDR1 LGHNA, CDR2 YSLEER. This CDR3 is built from 17 residues. The trim removed 1 base at V and 8 bases at J, leaving 7 bases unmatched. As DNA, the CDR3 is TGCGCCAGCAGCCAAGGAGGACTAGCGGGAGGGCCTAGTACGCAGTATTTT. It specifies CASSQGGLAGGPSTQYF.

V gene TRBV4-1 combines with J gene TRBJ1-4; D is undetermined. The CDR3 consists of 15 residues. Germline CDR1 MGHRA, CDR2 YSYEKL. Between the trimmed V and J ends, which lost 2 bases and 0 bases, there was a span of 7 bases. CDR3 loop: CASSQLGATNEKLFF. The CDR3 DNA reads as TGCGCCAGCAGCCAACTCGGTGCAACTAATGAAAAACTGTTTTTT.

This clonotype has only a few counts. V gene TRBV7-9 combines with J gene TRBJ2-6; D unclear. Germline loops: CDR1 SEHNR, CDR2 FQNEAQ (reference sequence). The V gene lost 3 bases and the J gene lost 6 bases, with 21 bases spanning the gap. CDR3 length: 18 residues. CDR3 loop: CASSFYPRPAVEANVLTF. The CDR3 DNA sequence: TGTGCCAGCAGCTTTTATCCCCGCCCGGCTGTTGAGGCCAACGTCCTGACTTTC.

As regards this clonotype: A junction boundary mismatches the germline segment, possibly from a read error. The V and J genes are TRBV4-2 and TRBJ2-7; unclear D gene. The V gene's germline CDR1 is LGHNA and CDR2 YNFKEQ. The CDR3 length is 12 residues. The CDR3 DNA follows: TGTGCCAGCAGCCAACCCCGGCCGGCGGAGTTCTTC. Its protein is CASSQPRPAEFF.

J is TRBJ2-5 and V is TRBV27, with 9 bases aligning to TRBD1. V was clipped by 9 bases and J by 3 bases; unmatched bases: 2. The CDR3 extends over 12 amino acids. CDR1 MNHEY and CDR2 SMNVEV come from the germline V gene (reference sequence). The CDR3 spells CARGTGKETQYF. In DNA, the CDR3 is TGTGCCAGAGGGACAGGGAAAGAGACCCAGTACTTC.

This clonotype has just a few counts. The chain links TRBV29-1 to TRBJ2-5; 10 bases are a match to TRBD1. The CDR3 totals 15 residues. V dropped 5 bases and J dropped 5; count of bases not matched to a gene: 11. Germline lookup yields CDR1 SQVTM and CDR2 ANQGSEA. CDR3 residues: CSVIQPWTGGETQYF. For the CDR3, the DNA is TGCAGCGTTATTCAGCCATGGACAGGGGGGGAGACCCAGTACTTC.

The V gene is TRBV18, the J gene TRBJ1-2; no definite D call. CDR1 is KGHSH and CDR2 is LQKENI in the germline V gene. This CDR3 region has 15 residues. Trimming removed 4 bases from V and 3 bases from J, with 15 bases in between. The CDR3 spells CASSQGGGNYYGYTF. The CDR3 bases are TGTGCCAGCTCACAGGGCGGAGGGAACTACTATGGCTACACCTTC.

The J gene is TRBJ2-7, the V gene TRBV5-1; TRBD2 matches 10 bases. TRBJ2-5 explains the end of the DNA better; the J call may be wrong. Germline V gene data show CDR1 as SGHRS and CDR2 as YFSETQ. This CDR3 has 15 amino acids. CDR3 residues: CASSLAASGSATQYF. In DNA form, the CDR3 reads TGCGCCAGCAGCTTGGCCGCTAGCGGGAGCGCGACCCAGTACTTC.

The chain couples TRBV4-3 to TRBJ1-2; unclear D gene. The CDR3 length is 16 residues. Trimming removed 1 base from V and 4 bases from J, with 16 bases in between. Germline V gene data show CDR1 as LGHNA and CDR2 as YSLEER. The CDR3 sequence is CASSQGTGPRTYGYTF. As DNA, the CDR3 is TGCGCCAGCAGCCAAGGGACCGGACCGCGAACCTATGGCTACACCTTC.

Notes on this clonotype: The junction and the germline gene differ at one end; a read error may be behind it. The chain recombines TRBV12-3 or TRBV12-4 with TRBJ1-5; a weak D match, TRBD1 (6 bases). The CDR3 covers 13 residues. The CDR3 spells CASSLGRGQPQHF. For the CDR3, the DNA is TGTGCCAGCAGCTTAGGCAGGGGTCAGCCCCAGCATTTT.

The rearrangement uses TRBV7-3 and TRBJ2-5, with 9 bases lining up with TRBD2. The J call may be wrong; the DNA end is better matched by TRBJ2-7. The CDR3 loop spans 13 amino acids. CDR1 is SGHTA and CDR2 is FQGTGA in the germline V gene. For the CDR3, the DNA is TGTGCCAACGAGCCTAGCGGGATCCACGAGCAGTACTTC. It is translated as CANEPSGIHEQYF.

This chain uses TRBV27 with TRBJ2-7; D possibly corresponds to TRBD2 (6 bases). Trimming left V 3 bases short and J 0 bases short, with 12 bases between. Germline-derived CDR1 and CDR2 are MNHEY and SMNVEV (reference sequence). This CDR3 comprises 15 residues. CDR3 amino acids: CASSLTRAGSYEQYF. The DNA for the CDR3 is TGTGCCAGCAGTTTGACTAGAGCGGGCTCCTACGAGCAGTACTTC.

This chain links TRBV5-1 with TRBJ2-1; the match to TRBD2 covers 10 bases. Germline V gene sequence: CDR1 SGHRS, CDR2 YFSETQ. This CDR3 is built from 16 residues. With V trimmed by 0 bases and J by 7 bases, 7 bases remained unmatched. CDR3 region: CASSLGVLAGQNEQFF. Here the CDR3 DNA reads TGCGCCAGCAGCTTGGGCGTACTAGCGGGACAAAATGAGCAGTTCTTC.

The rearrangement links TRBV7-2 to TRBJ2-5; tentatively, D is TRBD2 (7 bases). CDR3 size: 18 residues. Germline CDR1 reads SGHTA; CDR2 reads FQGNSA. V lost 5 bases, J lost 3 bases, and 25 bases lay in between. The CDR3 DNA reads TGTGCCAGCAGCGAAACTTCTGAGACTAGCTCAGGGGAAGAGACCCAGTACTTC. Its translation is CASSETSETSSGEETQYF.